This is a list of T cell receptor beta chains from one sample in a study of blood T cell repertoires in COVID-19. Data came from immunoSEQ multiplex PCR; TCRdb stores just in-frame clones and leaves some out. Of 250,000 to 300,000 clones detected, approximately 87% appear once; the ten largest clones hold roughly 12%. The sample consisted of peripheral blood. The origin of the receptors is a woman under 40 with COVID-19, enrolled during active disease. CDR3s include the opening cysteine and the closing phenylalanine or tryptophan. The order of the fields is clone size, V gene, J gene, D gene, CDR3 protein, CDR3 DNA. A D gene is named only where the DNA matches it firmly. Clone size is given for some rows only: seen once, a few or many times, or a class if the clone is expanded.

clone size: NA; V gene: TRBV3-1/TRBV3-2; J gene: TRBJ2-7; D gene: TRBD1; CDR3 protein: CASSHRPGQGDIEQYF; CDR3 DNA: TGTGCCAGCAGCCATCGACCGGGACAGGGGGACATCGAGCAGTACTTC
clone size: NA; V gene: TRBV19; J gene: TRBJ2-5; D gene: TRBD1; CDR3 protein: CASSLRTGQTQYF; CDR3 DNA: TGTGCCAGTAGTCTACGGACAGGCCAGACCCAGTACTTC
clone size: NA; V gene: TRBV14; J gene: TRBJ1-4; D gene: TRBD1; CDR3 protein: CASSQGLDRGSEKLFF; CDR3 DNA: TGTGCCAGCAGCCAAGGTCTCGACAGGGGCTCTGAAAAACTGTTTTTT
clone size: NA; V gene: TRBV7-2; J gene: TRBJ2-1; D gene: NA; CDR3 protein: CASSLVVYEQFF; CDR3 DNA: TGTGCCAGCAGCTTAGTCGTCTATGAGCAGTTCTTC
clone size: NA; V gene: TRBV19; J gene: TRBJ1-2; D gene: TRBD1; CDR3 protein: CATEAGQGVSGYTF; CDR3 DNA: TGTGCCACCGAAGCGGGACAGGGTGTAAGTGGCTACACCTTC
clone size: NA; V gene: TRBV6-5; J gene: TRBJ2-7; D gene: NA; CDR3 protein: CATKPGGRSEQYF; CDR3 DNA: TGTGCCACCAAACCCGGGGGAAGGAGCGAGCAGTACTTC
clone size: NA; V gene: TRBV30; J gene: TRBJ1-3; D gene: NA; CDR3 protein: CAWSAVGGNTIYF; CDR3 DNA: TGTGCCTGGAGTGCCGTCGGAGGGAACACCATATATTTT
clone size: NA; V gene: TRBV5-1; J gene: TRBJ2-5; D gene: TRBD1; CDR3 protein: CASRWGQGGVETQYF; CDR3 DNA: TGCGCCAGCAGATGGGGACAGGGCGGGGTGGAGACCCAGTACTTC
clone size: NA; V gene: TRBV5-1; J gene: TRBJ2-6; D gene: TRBD2; CDR3 protein: CASSRGGNSGANVLTF; CDR3 DNA: TGCGCCAGCAGTCGCGGGGGGAACTCTGGGGCCAACGTCCTGACTTTC
clone size: NA; V gene: TRBV5-1; J gene: TRBJ2-3; D gene: TRBD2; CDR3 protein: CASSPGISGGPSTDTQYF; CDR3 DNA: TGCGCCAGCAGCCCTGGCATTAGCGGGGGACCTAGCACAGATACGCAGTATTTT
clone size: NA; V gene: TRBV4-1; J gene: TRBJ2-3; D gene: NA; CDR3 protein: CASSQVPLGGSYTDTQYF; CDR3 DNA: TGCGCCAGCAGCCAAGTGCCCCTTGGAGGGAGCTACACAGATACGCAGTATTTT
clone size: once; V gene: TRBV10-3; J gene: TRBJ2-5; D gene: NA; CDR3 protein: CAIWDAGRQETQYF; CDR3 DNA: TGTGCCATCTGGGATGCAGGGCGCCAAGAGACCCAGTACTTC
clone size: NA; V gene: TRBV18; J gene: TRBJ2-7; D gene: TRBD2; CDR3 protein: CASSPQGRDEQYF; CDR3 DNA: TGTGCCAGCTCACCACAGGGGAGGGACGAGCAGTACTTC
clone size: NA; V gene: TRBV7-9; J gene: TRBJ1-3; D gene: NA; CDR3 protein: CASSSFTGSGNTIYF; CDR3 DNA: TGTGCCAGCAGCTCCTTCACAGGGTCGGGAAACACCATATATTTT
clone size: NA; V gene: TRBV28; J gene: TRBJ1-6; D gene: NA; CDR3 protein: CASSFGDSPPLHF; CDR3 DNA: TGTGCCAGCAGTTTTGGGGACTCTCCACCCCTCCACTTT
clone size: few; V gene: TRBV19; J gene: TRBJ2-7; D gene: NA; CDR3 protein: CASSKADLYEQYF; CDR3 DNA: TGTGCCAGTAGTAAAGCGGACTTATACGAGCAGTACTTC
clone size: NA; V gene: TRBV5-5; J gene: TRBJ2-7; D gene: TRBD1; CDR3 protein: CASSLPGQRISYEQYF; CDR3 DNA: TGTGCCAGCAGCCTACCGGGACAGAGGATAAGTTACGAGCAGTACTTC
clone size: NA; V gene: TRBV5-4; J gene: TRBJ2-5; D gene: NA; CDR3 protein: CASSFPPEETQYF; CDR3 DNA: TGTGCCAGCAGCTTCCCCCCCGAAGAGACCCAGTACTTC
clone size: NA; V gene: TRBV11-2; J gene: TRBJ2-1; D gene: TRBD2; CDR3 protein: CASSLGGRSYNEQFF; CDR3 DNA: TGTGCCAGCAGCTTGGGCGGGAGATCCTACAATGAGCAGTTCTTC
clone size: NA; V gene: TRBV11-2; J gene: TRBJ1-4; D gene: TRBD1; CDR3 protein: CASSWGTVREKLFF; CDR3 DNA: TGTGCCAGCAGCTGGGGGACAGTTCGGGAAAAACTGTTTTTT
clone size: NA; V gene: TRBV30; J gene: TRBJ1-6; D gene: NA; CDR3 protein: CAWSVLENRVNSPLHF; CDR3 DNA: TGTGCCTGGAGTGTTCTAGAGAACAGGGTAAACTCACCCCTCCACTTT
clone size: NA; V gene: TRBV4-1; J gene: TRBJ2-7; D gene: NA; CDR3 protein: CASSHHTWGAYEQYF; CDR3 DNA: TGCGCCAGCAGCCATCACACATGGGGGGCCTACGAGCAGTACTTC